This TCR beta chain derives from a study of control samples from healthy donors and cancer patients. Here immunoSEQ multiplex PCR was the method, and the copy in TCRdb shows in-frame clones only, minus some. Here the sample table reports roughly 200,000 clones. From germline, CDR1 is LGHDT and CDR2 YNNKEL (reference sequence). The CDR3 runs 16 residues. V lost 3 bases to trimming and J lost 2 bases; unmatched junction nucleotides: 7. The rearrangement joins TRBV3-1 (or the pseudogene TRBV3-2) to TRBJ2-3; 8 bases are a match to TRBD2. This sequence was found in a woman aged 30 to 39 in good health. Sequencing was done on a sample of blood. CDR3 bases: TGTGCCAGCAGCCATGGAAGCGGGGGTCTCACAGATACGCAGTATTTT. As protein: CASSHGSGGLTDTQYF.